The 16 T cell receptor beta chains in this list originate from one sample, sequenced in a study of chemoradiotherapy in HPV16-positive cancers. Sequenced by immunoSEQ multiplex PCR; TCRdb stores in-frame clones only, minus some. The sample yields roughly 12,000 clones, about 78% seen once. The biological material was taken from a patient who underwent chemoradiotherapy. Receptors were obtained from a human donor with HPV-associated anogenital cancer.

This chain uses TRBV7-9 with TRBJ1-2; possible D gene TRBD1, 5 bases. CDR3 length: 15 amino acids. From germline, CDR1 is SEHNR and CDR2 FQNEAQ (reference sequence). Deletions cut 1 base from V and 2 bases from J, with 11 bases between. The CDR3 DNA is TGTGCCAGCAGCTTAGATGCAGGGAGCAACTATGGCTACACCTTC. This sequence encodes CASSLDAGSNYGYTF.

V and J are TRBV29-1 and TRBJ2-3; 14 bases are a match to TRBD2. Germline V gene sequence: CDR1 SQVTM, CDR2 ANQGSEA. J gave up 0 bases and V 2 bases, and 10 bases lay outside the gene matches. The length of the CDR3 is 19 residues. The CDR3 sequence: CSVEPRLAGGSLSTDTQYF. The CDR3 DNA reads TGCAGCGTTGAACCCAGACTAGCGGGAGGGTCCCTTAGCACAGATACGCAGTATTTT.

This clone was seen once. The chain links TRBV30 to TRBJ2-2, with D possibly TRBD2 on 7 matching bases. There are 16 residues in the CDR3. V shed 3 bases and J shed 2 bases, with 16 bases lying between them. The germline V gene encodes CDR1 GTSNPN and CDR2 SVGIG (reference sequence). The chain's CDR3 is CAWRGLAGANTGELFF. The CDR3 DNA is TGTGCCTGGAGGGGCCTGGCGGGGGCAAACACCGGGGAGCTGTTTTTT.

This clone was recorded a few times. The chain is built from TRBV29-1 and TRBJ2-2, with 7 bases fitting TRBD2. Germline V gene lookup returns CDR1 SQVTM and CDR2 ANQGSEA. V was pared by 4 bases and J by 5 bases, with 7 bases of the junction left unmatched. This CDR3 spans 14 amino acids. The CDR3 here is CSVAELAFTGELFF. The CDR3 nucleotides read TGCAGCGTTGCCGAACTAGCGTTTACCGGGGAGCTGTTTTTT.

The chain employs TRBV6-4 and TRBJ2-3; 12 nucleotides line up with TRBD2. In germline, CDR1 is MRHNA, CDR2 SNTAGT. V lost 2 bases, J lost 3 bases, and 0 bases stayed unmatched. The CDR3 covers 15 residues. The CDR3 DNA reads TGTGCCAGCAGTGACGGGACTAGCGGGACAGATACGCAGTATTTT. Protein sequence: CASSDGTSGTDTQYF.

The chain uses TRBV28 and TRBJ2-5, with 8 bases matching TRBD2. There are 16 residues in the CDR3. Trimming took 5 bases from V and 4 from J; bases not matched to a gene: 12. Germline CDR1 reads MDHEN; CDR2 reads SYDVKM. CDR3 protein: CASSPFSGIGGETQYF. For the CDR3, the DNA is TGTGCCAGCAGTCCTTTTAGCGGGATTGGGGGAGAGACCCAGTACTTC.

The chain uses TRBV4-1 and TRBJ2-3; a weak D match, TRBD2 (5 bases). There are 16 residues in the CDR3. Trimming pared 0 bases from V and 2 bases from J, leaving 12 bases between. Germline lookup yields CDR1 MGHRA and CDR2 YSYEKL. This CDR3 reads CASSQDSDLYTDTQYF. The CDR3 DNA follows: TGCGCCAGCAGCCAAGATTCGGACTTATACACAGATACGCAGTATTTT.

This clone was seen only a few times. The J gene is TRBJ2-7, the V gene TRBV20-1; no reliable D call. The germline V and J ends were trimmed by 6 bases and 3 bases, with 9 bases remaining between them. Per the germline V gene, CDR1 is DFQATT and CDR2 is SNEGSKA (reference sequence). This CDR3 is built from 11 residues. CDR3 sequence: CSAGPSYEQYF. In nucleotides, the CDR3 is TGCAGTGCAGGACCTAGCTACGAGCAGTACTTC.

The CDR3 sequence is CASSTQRGTEAFF. The DNA of the CDR3 is TGTGCCAGCAGCACGCAGCGGGGCACTGAAGCTTTCTTT. V usage is TRBV7-2 and J usage is TRBJ1-1, with D hard to call. Germline CDR1 reads SGHTA; CDR2 reads FQGNSA. Trimming took 5 bases from V and 4 from J, leaving 11 bases between them. The CDR3 covers 13 residues. Variable domain in full (rest from reference TRBV7-2 and TRBJ1-1): GAGVSQSPSNKVTEKGKDVELRCDPISGHTALYWYRQSLGQGLEFLIYFQGNSAPDKSGLPSDRFSAERTGGSVSTLTIQRTQQEDSAVYLCASSTQRGTEAFFGQGTRLTVV.

V and J are TRBV5-3 and TRBJ2-5; no reliable D call. TRBV5-3 is flagged as an ORF with uncertain function. The CDR3 is made up of 12 amino acids. V lost 2 bases, J lost 5 bases, and 7 bases lay in between. CDR3 sequence: CARSFFWETQYF. The CDR3 bases are TGTGCCAGAAGCTTTTTCTGGGAGACCCAGTACTTC.

This sequence joins TRBV5-1 and TRBJ2-7, with D maybe TRBD2 (6 bases). The CDR3 has 14 amino acids. The V end lost 0 bases, the J end lost 0 bases, and 7 bases lay between the germline ends. Germline V gene sequence: CDR1 SGHRS, CDR2 YFSETQ. The CDR3 DNA follows: TGCGCCAGCAGCTTGGTAGCGGACTCCTACGAGCAGTACTTC. Its protein is CASSLVADSYEQYF.

The chain joins TRBV15 to TRBJ2-3; no clear D gene. Trimming cost V 3 bases and J 5 bases, with 6 bases left between them. Germline values: CDR1 LNHNV, CDR2 YYDKDF (reference sequence). The CDR3 contains 12 residues. DNA for the CDR3: TGTGCCACCAGCAGGAATTTAGATACGCAGTATTTT. Its translation: CATSRNLDTQYF.

This chain connects TRBV9 to TRBJ2-1, with a weak D call TRBD2 (7 bases). The CDR3 length is 17 residues. Trimming pared 4 bases from V and 0 bases from J, leaving 17 bases between. CDR1 SGDLS and CDR2 YYNGEE come from the germline V gene. CDR3 nucleotides: TGTGCCAGCAGCACACTAGGGGGGGGGAGCTCCTACAATGAGCAGTTCTTC. Translated: CASSTLGGGSSYNEQFF.

This chain connects TRBV5-4 to TRBJ2-1; 10 nucleotides match TRBD2. CDR3 size: 14 residues. Germline lookup yields CDR1 SGHNT and CDR2 YYREEE (reference sequence). Trimming at V came to 4 bases and at J to 6 bases, leaving 4 bases not matched to a gene. DNA of the CDR3: TGTGCCAGCAGCAAAGCGGGAGGGGCCAATGAGCAGTTCTTC. Its protein is CASSKAGGANEQFF.

The chain employs TRBV25-1 and TRBJ2-5, with 7 bases fitting TRBD2. Germline CDR1 is MGHDK and CDR2 is SYGVNS. The CDR3 covers 15 residues. J was trimmed by 2 bases and V by 6 bases; bases with no gene match: 9. The CDR3 DNA follows: TGTGCCAGCAGCCCCGGGGGAGGGCGGCAAGAGACCCAGTACTTC. Encoded protein: CASSPGGGRQETQYF.

The chain links TRBV19 to TRBJ2-7, with 7 bases aligning to TRBD1. V trimming: 5 bases; J trimming: 5 bases; junction bases outside the gene matches: 3. The germline gives CDR1 LNHDA, CDR2 SQIVND (reference sequence). The CDR3 sequence is 12 residues long. The CDR3 loop is CASSFGTDEQYF. Written as DNA, the CDR3 is TGTGCCAGTAGTTTCGGGACAGACGAGCAGTACTTC.